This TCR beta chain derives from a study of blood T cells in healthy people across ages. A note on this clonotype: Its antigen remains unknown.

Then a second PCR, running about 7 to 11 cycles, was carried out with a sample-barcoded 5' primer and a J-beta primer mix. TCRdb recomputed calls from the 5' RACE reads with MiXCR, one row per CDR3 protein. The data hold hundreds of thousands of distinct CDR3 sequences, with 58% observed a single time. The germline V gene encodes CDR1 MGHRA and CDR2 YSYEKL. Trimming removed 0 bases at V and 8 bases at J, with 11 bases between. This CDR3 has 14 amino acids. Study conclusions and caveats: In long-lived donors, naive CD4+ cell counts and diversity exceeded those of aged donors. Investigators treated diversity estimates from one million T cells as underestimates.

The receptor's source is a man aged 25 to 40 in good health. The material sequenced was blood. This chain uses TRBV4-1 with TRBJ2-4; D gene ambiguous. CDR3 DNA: TGCGCCAGCAGCCAAGAAGGCCTAGGAGACATTCAGTACTTC. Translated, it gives CASSQEGLGDIQYF.